This T cell receptor beta chain was documented in a study of breast tumors, draining lymph nodes, adjacent tissues. Whole-study findings and limits: Tumors had less TCR diversity than lymph nodes, more than nontumor tissue. Compared with basal-like, luminal-like tumors shared significantly more repertoire with nontumor tissue. The lymph node origin of tumor T cells was framed as consistent with a hypothesis, not demonstrated.

This clonotype was observed a few times. Its target is unknown. Possible read error: a much larger clone is one base away. Breast cancer patients provided tissue from their axillary draining lymph nodes. Via MiXCR, TCRdb re-called the multiplex PCR reads, giving one row per CDR3 protein. This repertoire shows 150,000 or so distinct CDR3 sequences, 33% found once; its top ten account for roughly 3.8%. This CDR3 is built from 13 residues. Germline V gives CDR1 MNHNY, CDR2 SVGAGI (reference sequence). V was cut by 8 bases and J by 7 bases, with 14 bases left in between. This TCR derives from a female donor with breast cancer. Some clones in this sample may be carry-over from other donors' samples. The rearrangement uses TRBV6-6 and TRBJ2-2; D is perhaps TRBD2 (6 bases). The sample was axillary lymph node tissue. CDR3 sequence: CASGRRADGELFF. DNA for the CDR3: TGTGCCAGCGGCCGGAGGGCCGACGGGGAGCTGTTTTTT.